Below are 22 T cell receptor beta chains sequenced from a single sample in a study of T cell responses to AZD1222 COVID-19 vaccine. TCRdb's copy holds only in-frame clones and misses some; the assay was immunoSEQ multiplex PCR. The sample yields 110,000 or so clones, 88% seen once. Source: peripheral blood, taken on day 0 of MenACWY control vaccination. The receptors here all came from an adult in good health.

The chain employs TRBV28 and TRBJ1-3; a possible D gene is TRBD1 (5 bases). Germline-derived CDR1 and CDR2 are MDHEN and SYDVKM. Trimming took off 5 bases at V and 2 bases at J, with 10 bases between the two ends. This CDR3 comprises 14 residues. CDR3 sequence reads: CASSAPGPGNTIYF. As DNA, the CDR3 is TGTGCCAGCAGTGCCCCGGGACCTGGAAACACCATATATTTT.

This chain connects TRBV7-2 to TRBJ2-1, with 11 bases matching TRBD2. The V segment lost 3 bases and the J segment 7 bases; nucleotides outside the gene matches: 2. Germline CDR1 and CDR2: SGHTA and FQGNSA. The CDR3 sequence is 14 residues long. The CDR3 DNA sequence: TGTGCCAGCAGCTTCCGGACTAGCGGGAATGAGCAGTTCTTC. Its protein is CASSFRTSGNEQFF.

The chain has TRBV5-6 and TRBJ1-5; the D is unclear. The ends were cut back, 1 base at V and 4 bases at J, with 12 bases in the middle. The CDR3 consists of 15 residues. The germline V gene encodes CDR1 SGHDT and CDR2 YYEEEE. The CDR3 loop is CASSLWARSNQPQHF. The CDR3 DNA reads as TGTGCCAGCAGCTTGTGGGCCAGGTCGAATCAGCCCCAGCATTTT. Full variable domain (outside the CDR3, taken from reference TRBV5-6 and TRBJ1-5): DAGVTQSPTHLIKTRGQQVTLRCSPKSGHDTVSWYQQALGQGPQFIFQYYEEEERQRGNFPDRFSGHQFPNYSSELNVNALLLGDSALYLCASSLWARSNQPQHFGDGTRLSIL.

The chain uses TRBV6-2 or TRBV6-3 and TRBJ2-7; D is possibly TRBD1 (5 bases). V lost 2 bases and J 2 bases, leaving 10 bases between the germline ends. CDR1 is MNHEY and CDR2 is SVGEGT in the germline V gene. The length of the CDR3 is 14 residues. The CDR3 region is CASSYQTEAYEQYF. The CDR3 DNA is TGTGCCAGCAGTTACCAGACAGAAGCCTACGAGCAGTACTTC.

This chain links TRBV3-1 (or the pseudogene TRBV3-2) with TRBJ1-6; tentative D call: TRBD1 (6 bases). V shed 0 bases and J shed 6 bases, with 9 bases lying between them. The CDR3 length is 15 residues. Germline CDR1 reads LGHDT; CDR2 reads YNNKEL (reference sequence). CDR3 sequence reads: CASSQDMGANSPLHF. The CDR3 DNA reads TGTGCCAGCAGCCAAGATATGGGGGCTAATTCACCCCTCCACTTT.

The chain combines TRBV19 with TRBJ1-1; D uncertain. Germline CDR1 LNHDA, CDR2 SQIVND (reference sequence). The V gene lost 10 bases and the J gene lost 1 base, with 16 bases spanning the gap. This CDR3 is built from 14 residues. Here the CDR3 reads CATHLGGKNTEAFF. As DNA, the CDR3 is TGTGCCACCCACTTGGGAGGAAAGAACACTGAAGCTTTCTTT.

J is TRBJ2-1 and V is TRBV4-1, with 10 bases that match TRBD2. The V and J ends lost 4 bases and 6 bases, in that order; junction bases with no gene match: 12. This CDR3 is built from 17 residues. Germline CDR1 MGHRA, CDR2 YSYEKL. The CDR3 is CASSPYSASGSSNEQFF. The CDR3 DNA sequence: TGCGCCAGCAGCCCATATTCCGCTAGCGGGAGTAGCAATGAGCAGTTCTTC.

CDR3 in DNA: TGTGCCAGCAGTTACGCCTCAGGGGGTAATCAGCCCCAGCATTTT. Residues: CASSYASGGNQPQHF. The chain combines TRBV27 with TRBJ1-5; TRBD1 aligns across 7 bases. Germline lookup yields CDR1 MNHEY and CDR2 SMNVEV (reference sequence). This CDR3 spans 15 amino acids. Trimming took 4 bases from V and 4 from J; bases not matched to a gene: 7.

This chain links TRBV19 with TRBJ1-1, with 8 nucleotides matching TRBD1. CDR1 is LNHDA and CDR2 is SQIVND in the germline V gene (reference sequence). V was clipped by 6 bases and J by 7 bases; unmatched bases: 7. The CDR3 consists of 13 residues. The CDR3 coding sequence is TGTGCCAGTAGAGGCAGGGGGCTTGATGAAGCTTTCTTT. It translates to CASRGRGLDEAFF.

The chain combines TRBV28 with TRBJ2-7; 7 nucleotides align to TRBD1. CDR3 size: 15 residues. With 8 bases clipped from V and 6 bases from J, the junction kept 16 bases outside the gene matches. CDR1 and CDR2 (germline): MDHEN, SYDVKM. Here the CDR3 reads CASGQIGGQPAEQYF. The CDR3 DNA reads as TGTGCCAGCGGCCAGATAGGGGGACAGCCAGCCGAGCAGTACTTC.

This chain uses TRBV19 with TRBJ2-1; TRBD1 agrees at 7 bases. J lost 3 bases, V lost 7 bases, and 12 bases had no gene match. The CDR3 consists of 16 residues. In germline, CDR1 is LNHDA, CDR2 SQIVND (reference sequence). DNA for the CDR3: TGTGCCAGTACCGGGCTCACAGGGGCTTTCTACAATGAGCAGTTCTTC. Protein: CASTGLTGAFYNEQFF.

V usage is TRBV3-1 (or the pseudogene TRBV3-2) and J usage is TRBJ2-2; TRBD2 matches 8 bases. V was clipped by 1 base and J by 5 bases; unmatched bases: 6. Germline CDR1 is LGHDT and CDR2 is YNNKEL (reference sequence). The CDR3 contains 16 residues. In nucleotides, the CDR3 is TGTGCCAGCAGCCAAGGAAGCGGGAGTGGGACCGGGGAGCTGTTTTTT. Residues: CASSQGSGSGTGELFF.

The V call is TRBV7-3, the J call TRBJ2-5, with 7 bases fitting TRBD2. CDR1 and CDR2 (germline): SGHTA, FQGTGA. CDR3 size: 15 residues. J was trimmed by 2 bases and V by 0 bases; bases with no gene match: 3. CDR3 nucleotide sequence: TGTGCCAGCAGCTTAACGCGGGGAGGGCAAGAGACCCAGTACTTC. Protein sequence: CASSLTRGGQETQYF. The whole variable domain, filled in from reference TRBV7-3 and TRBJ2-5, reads GAGVSQTPSNKVTEKGKYVELRCDPISGHTALYWYRQSLGQGPEFLIYFQGTGAADDSGLPNDRFFAVRPEGSVSTLKIQRTERGDSAVYLCASSLTRGGQETQYFGPGTRLLVL.

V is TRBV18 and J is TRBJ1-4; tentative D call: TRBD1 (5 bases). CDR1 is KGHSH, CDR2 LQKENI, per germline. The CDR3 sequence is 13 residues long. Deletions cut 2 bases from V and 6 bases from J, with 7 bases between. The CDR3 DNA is TGTGCCAGCTCACCAGGGGGGGATGAAAAACTGTTTTTT. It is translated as CASSPGGDEKLFF.

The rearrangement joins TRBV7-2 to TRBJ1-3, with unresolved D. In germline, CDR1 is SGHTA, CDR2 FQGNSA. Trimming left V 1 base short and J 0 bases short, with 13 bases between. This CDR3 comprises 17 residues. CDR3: CASSLVSSLNSGNTIYF. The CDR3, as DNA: TGTGCCAGCAGCTTAGTCAGCAGCCTAAACTCTGGAAACACCATATATTTT.

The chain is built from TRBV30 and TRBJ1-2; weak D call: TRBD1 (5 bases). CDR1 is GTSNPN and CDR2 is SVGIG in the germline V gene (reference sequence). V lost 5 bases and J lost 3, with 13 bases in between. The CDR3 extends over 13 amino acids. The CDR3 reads CAWVSGRDYGYTF. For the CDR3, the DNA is TGTGCCTGGGTATCGGGGCGAGACTATGGCTACACCTTC. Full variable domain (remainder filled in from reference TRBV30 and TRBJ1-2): SQTIHQWPATLVQPVGSPLSLECTVEGTSNPNLYWYRQAAGRGLQLLFYSVGIGQISSEVPQNLSASRPQDRQFILSSKKLLLSDSGFYLCAWVSGRDYGYTFGSGTRLTVV.

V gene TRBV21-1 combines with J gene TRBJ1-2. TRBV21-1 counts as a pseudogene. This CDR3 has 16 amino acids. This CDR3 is CAGGGGSPRLNYGYTF. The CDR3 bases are TGTGCCGGGGGGGGAGGTTCCCCCCGCCTTAACTATGGCTACACCTTC.

DNA for the CDR3: TGTGCCAGCAGCTTAGGAGACACTGAGCGGGACACCATATATTTT. Amino acids: CASSLGDTERDTIYF. The gene calls are TRBV7-9 and TRBJ1-3, with D hard to call. Germline CDR1 SEHNR, CDR2 FQNEAQ (reference sequence). V was cut by 1 base and J by 8 bases, with 15 bases left in between. This CDR3 region has 15 residues.

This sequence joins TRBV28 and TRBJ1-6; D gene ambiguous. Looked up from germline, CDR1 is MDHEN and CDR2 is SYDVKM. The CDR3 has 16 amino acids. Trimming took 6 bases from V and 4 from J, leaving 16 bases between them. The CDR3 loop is CASSALTVAYNSPLHF. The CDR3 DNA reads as TGTGCCAGCAGCGCACTTACAGTGGCGTATAATTCACCCCTCCACTTT.

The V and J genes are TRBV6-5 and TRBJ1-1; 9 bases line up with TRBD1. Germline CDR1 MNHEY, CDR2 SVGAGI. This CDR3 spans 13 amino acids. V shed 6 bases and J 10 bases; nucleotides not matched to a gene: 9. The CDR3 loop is CASSPSDRGGAFF. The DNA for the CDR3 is TGTGCCAGCAGCCCCTCGGACAGGGGAGGAGCTTTCTTT.

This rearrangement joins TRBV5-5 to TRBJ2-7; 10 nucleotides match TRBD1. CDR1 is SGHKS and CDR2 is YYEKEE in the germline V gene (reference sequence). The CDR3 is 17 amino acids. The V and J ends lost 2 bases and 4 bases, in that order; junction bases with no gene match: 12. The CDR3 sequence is CASSFVRLRDRGYEQYF. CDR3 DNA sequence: TGTGCCAGCAGCTTTGTCAGGCTGCGGGACAGGGGTTACGAGCAGTACTTC.

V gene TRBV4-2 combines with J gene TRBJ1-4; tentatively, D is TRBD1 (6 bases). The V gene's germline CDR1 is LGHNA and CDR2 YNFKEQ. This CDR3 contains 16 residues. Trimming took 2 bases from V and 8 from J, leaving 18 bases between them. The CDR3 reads CASSQRITGGREKLFF. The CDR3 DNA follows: TGTGCCAGCAGCCAAAGGATTACGGGGGGCAGGGAAAAACTGTTTTTT.